This TCR beta chain derives from a study of blood T cells in healthy people across ages. Whole-study findings and limits: There were more naive CD4+ cells and higher diversity in long-lived donors than in aged donors.

On this clonotype itself: Its antigen is not identified. Germline and junction disagree at one end, which may indicate a read error.

The CDR3 totals 12 residues. Germline CDR1 reads GTSNPN; CDR2 reads SVGIG (reference sequence). Through a sample-barcoded 5' primer and a J-beta primer mix, a second PCR was run for 7 to 11 cycles. Every cDNA molecule carried a tag from a template-switch adaptor bearing 12 random nucleotides. TCRdb called the 5' RACE reads again in MiXCR, with one record for every CDR3 protein. The top ten clones hold about an eighth of a sample with fewer than 900,000 distinct CDR3 sequences, 36% of them seen once. The donors, all healthy, were Caucasians living in Russia, aged about 6 to 100. V is TRBV30 and J is TRBJ1-2; D gene uncertain. The receptor was derived from a man between 18 and 35 years old in good health. Material: blood. In nucleotides, the CDR3 is TGTGCCGGGAGCGCCGGATCCGCAGGCTACACCTTC. It is translated as CAGSAGSAGYTF.